The rows below give T cell receptor beta chains drawn from one sample of a study of blood T cell repertoires in COVID-19. This table comes from immunoSEQ multiplex PCR, and its TCRdb copy is limited to in-frame clones, with some not included. The table includes 300,000 or so clones, 89% detected once. Sequenced material: PBMCs or T cells enriched from blood (not recorded which). These receptors were obtained from a woman in her fifties or sixties who had been exposed to COVID-19. Each CDR3 is given with its conserved first and last residue. The D gene is left open where the match is weak. Not every row has a clone size; where given, it reads once, few, many or a size class.

clone_size | j_call | v_call | d_call | cdr3_aa | cdr3_nt
- | TRBJ1-5 | TRBV28 | TRBD1 | CASTSGGQGSQPQHF | TGTGCCAGCACCTCTGGGGGACAGGGTTCTCAGCCCCAGCATTTT
- | TRBJ2-1 | TRBV5-4 | TRBD2 | CASSLAGGIYNEQFF | TGTGCCAGCAGCCTAGCGGGGGGAATTTACAATGAGCAGTTCTTC
once | TRBJ1-1 | TRBV5-1 | - | CASSLGGGGNTEAFF | TGCGCCAGCAGCTTGGGTGGGGGAGGGAACACTGAAGCTTTCTTT
- | TRBJ2-3 | TRBV10-3 | - | CATVVGASTDTQYF | TGTGCCACAGTGGTGGGGGCTAGCACAGATACGCAGTATTTT
- | TRBJ1-5 | TRBV18 | - | CASSLTGYSNQPQHF | TGTGCCAGCTCACTTACAGGGTACAGCAATCAGCCCCAGCATTTT
- | TRBJ1-5 | TRBV4-1 | - | CASSLPGTLINQPQHF | TGCGCCAGCAGCCTACCCGGGACATTGATCAATCAGCCCCAGCATTTT
- | TRBJ2-7 | TRBV7-2 | TRBD2 | CASSSSGYEQYF | TGTGCCAGCAGTTCTAGCGGGTACGAGCAGTACTTC
- | TRBJ2-2 | TRBV10-3 | TRBD2 | CAIGLAGGLGELFF | TGTGCCATCGGGCTAGCGGGGGGTCTCGGGGAGCTGTTTTTT
- | TRBJ2-3 | TRBV5-4 | - | CASSWGTPRGGTDTQYF | TGTGCCAGCAGCTGGGGGACTCCGAGAGGGGGCACAGATACGCAGTATTTT
- | TRBJ1-2 | TRBV6-5 | - | CASRPSGGNYGYTF | TGTGCCAGCAGACCGAGCGGGGGTAACTATGGCTACACCTTC
- | TRBJ1-3 | TRBV5-5 | - | CASSLGAGTYLF | TGTGCCAGCAGCTTGGGGGCCGGGACTTATCTTTTT
- | TRBJ1-1 | TRBV5-1 | - | CASGWRQTNTEAFF | TGCGCCAGCGGATGGCGACAGACGAACACTGAAGCTTTCTTT
- | TRBJ2-1 | TRBV3-1/TRBV3-2 | TRBD2 | CASSQAPGTSGGEFF | TGTGCCAGCAGCCAAGCTCCTGGGACTAGCGGGGGGGAGTTCTTC
- | TRBJ2-1 | TRBV7-9 | - | CASSLEAVNEQFF | TGTGCCAGCAGCTTAGAGGCGGTCAATGAGCAGTTCTTC
- | TRBJ1-5 | TRBV7-9 | TRBD1 | CASSPLGTGGSQPQHF | TGTGCCAGCAGCCCGCTAGGGACAGGGGGAAGTCAGCCCCAGCATTTT
few | TRBJ2-2 | TRBV5-4 | - | CASSFTIGYTGELFF | TGTGCCAGCAGCTTTACTATCGGTTACACCGGGGAGCTGTTTTTT
- | TRBJ1-1 | TRBV5-1 | TRBD1 | CASSPVTGTVEAFF | TGCGCCAGCAGCCCAGTAACTGGGACAGTGGAAGCTTTCTTT
- | TRBJ1-1 | TRBV19 | - | CASRRASGTEAFF | TGTGCCAGTAGGCGGGCCTCGGGCACTGAAGCTTTCTTT
- | TRBJ1-3 | TRBV19 | TRBD1 | CASRSGQGGNTIYF | TGTGCCAGTAGGTCGGGACAGGGTGGAAACACCATATATTTT
once | TRBJ1-2 | TRBV7-2 | TRBD1 | CASSPTGTGVGYTF | TGTGCCAGCAGCCCTACCGGGACAGGGGTTGGCTACACCTTC
- | TRBJ2-1 | TRBV4-2 | TRBD2 | CASSQTSGGSYNEQFF | TGTGCCAGCAGCCAGACTAGCGGGGGATCCTACAATGAGCAGTTCTTC
- | TRBJ1-6 | TRBV28 | - | CASRMGGSSYNSPLHF | TGTGCCAGCAGGATGGGGGGGAGCTCCTATAATTCACCCCTCCACTTT
- | TRBJ2-3 | TRBV18 | TRBD2 | CASSRPRLAVTVDTQYF | TGTGCCAGCTCACGGCCAAGACTAGCGGTAACGGTAGATACGCAGTATTTT
- | TRBJ2-1 | TRBV6-1 | - | CASSDWANHNEQFF | TGTGCCAGCAGTGATTGGGCAAACCACAATGAGCAGTTCTTC
once | TRBJ1-4 | TRBV30 | TRBD1 | CAWCGTEGNEKLFF | TGTGCCTGGTGCGGGACAGAGGGAAATGAAAAACTGTTTTTT
- | TRBJ1-4 | TRBV11-2 | TRBD1 | CASSLLTGSEKLFF | TGTGCCAGCAGCCTCCTGACAGGGAGTGAAAAACTGTTTTTT
- | TRBJ1-5 | TRBV19 | - | CASSQRRQEEDQPQHF | TGTGCCAGTAGTCAACGGAGACAGGAGGAGGATCAGCCCCAGCATTTT
once | TRBJ2-3 | TRBV5-1 | TRBD2 | CASSLAASGSTDTQYF | TGCGCCAGCAGCTTGGCGGCTAGCGGCTCCACAGATACGCAGTATTTT
- | TRBJ2-1 | TRBV10-3 | - | CAISRLIGSYNEQFF | TGTGCCATCAGTAGACTAATTGGCTCCTACAATGAGCAGTTCTTC
- | TRBJ1-6 | TRBV5-4 | TRBD1 | CASSQGTGVSYNSPLHF | TGTGCCAGCAGCCAAGGGACAGGGGTCTCCTATAATTCACCCCTCCACTTT
- | TRBJ1-5 | TRBV11-2 | - | CASSLGSDQPQHF | TGTGCCAGCAGCTTAGGATCGGATCAGCCCCAGCATTTT
- | TRBJ1-1 | TRBV27 | TRBD1 | CASSPTGYTEAFF | TGTGCCAGCAGTCCGACAGGGTACACTGAAGCTTTCTTT
- | TRBJ1-2 | TRBV3-1/TRBV3-2 | - | CASSQRVNYGYTF | TGTGCCAGCAGCCAACGCGTAAACTATGGCTACACCTTC
- | TRBJ2-1 | TRBV7-9 | TRBD2 | CADGLAGGNEQFF | TGTGCCGACGGACTAGCGGGGGGGAATGAGCAGTTCTTC
- | TRBJ1-2 | TRBV19 | - | CASSQGYYGYTF | TGTGCCAGTAGTCAGGGGTACTATGGCTACACCTTC
- | TRBJ2-4 | TRBV9 | TRBD1 | CASSPTGTGGRNIQYF | TGTGCCAGCAGCCCAACCGGGACAGGGGGCAGGAACATTCAGTACTTC
- | TRBJ2-1 | TRBV28 | TRBD2 | CASSTSGGYNEQFF | TGTGCCAGCAGTACTAGCGGGGGGTACAATGAGCAGTTCTTC
- | TRBJ2-1 | TRBV10-2 | - | CASSGTISFDEQFF | TGCGCCAGCAGTGGGACTATTTCTTTCGATGAGCAGTTCTTC
- | TRBJ2-5 | TRBV5-1 | TRBD1 | CASSAGQGRETQYF | TGCGCCAGCAGCGCGGGACAGGGGAGGGAGACCCAGTACTTC
- | TRBJ1-1 | TRBV27 | - | CASSLMGQATEAFF | TGTGCCAGCAGTTTAATGGGGCAGGCGACTGAAGCTTTCTTT
- | TRBJ2-3 | TRBV3-1/TRBV3-2 | TRBD2 | CASSQGLAADTDTQYF | TGTGCCAGCAGCCAGGGACTAGCGGCAGACACAGATACGCAGTATTTT